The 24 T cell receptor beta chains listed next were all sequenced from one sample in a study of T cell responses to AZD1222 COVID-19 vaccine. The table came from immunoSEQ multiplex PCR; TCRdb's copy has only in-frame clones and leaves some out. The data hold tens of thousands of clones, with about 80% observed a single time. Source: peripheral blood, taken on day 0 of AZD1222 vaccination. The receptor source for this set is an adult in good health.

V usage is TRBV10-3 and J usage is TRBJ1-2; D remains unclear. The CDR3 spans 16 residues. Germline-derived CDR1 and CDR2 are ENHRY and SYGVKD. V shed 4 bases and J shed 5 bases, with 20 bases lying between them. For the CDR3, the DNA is TGTGCCATCAGTGGAACAGACCGGACCCAGATTTATGGCTACACCTTC. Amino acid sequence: CAISGTDRTQIYGYTF.

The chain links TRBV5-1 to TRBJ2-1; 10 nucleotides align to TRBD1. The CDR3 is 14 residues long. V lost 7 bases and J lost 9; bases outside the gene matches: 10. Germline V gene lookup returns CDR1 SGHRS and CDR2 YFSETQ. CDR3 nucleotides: TGCGCCAGCGATCGCCGGACAGGGGGTGGTGAGCAGTTCTTC. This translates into CASDRRTGGGEQFF.

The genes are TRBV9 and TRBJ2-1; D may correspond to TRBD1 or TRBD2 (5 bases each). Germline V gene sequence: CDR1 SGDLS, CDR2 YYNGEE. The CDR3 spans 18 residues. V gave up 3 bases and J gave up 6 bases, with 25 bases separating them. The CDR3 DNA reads TGTGCCAGCAGCGAACGTGAACTTGTCGGGGCCCTACGCAATGAGCAGTTCTTC. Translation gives CASSERELVGALRNEQFF.

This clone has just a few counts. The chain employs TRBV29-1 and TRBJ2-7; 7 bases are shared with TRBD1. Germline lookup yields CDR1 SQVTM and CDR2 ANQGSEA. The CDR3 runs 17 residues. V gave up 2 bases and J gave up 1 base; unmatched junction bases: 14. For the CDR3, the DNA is TGCAGCGTTGAAATTATCCGTGTGAGGGGACAGTCCTACGAGCAGTACTTC. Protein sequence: CSVEIIRVRGQSYEQYF.

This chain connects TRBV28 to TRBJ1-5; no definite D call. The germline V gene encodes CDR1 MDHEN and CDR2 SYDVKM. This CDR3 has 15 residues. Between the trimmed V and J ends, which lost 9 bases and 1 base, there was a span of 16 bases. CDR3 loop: CASSKQPLSNQPQHF. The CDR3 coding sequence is TGTGCCAGTTCGAAACAGCCTCTCAGCAATCAGCCCCAGCATTTT.

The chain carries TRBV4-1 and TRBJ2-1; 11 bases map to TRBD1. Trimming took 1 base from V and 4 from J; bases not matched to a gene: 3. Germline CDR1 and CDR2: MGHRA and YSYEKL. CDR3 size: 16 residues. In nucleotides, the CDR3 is TGCGCCAGCAGCCAAGGCGGACAGGGGGCTTACAATGAGCAGTTCTTC. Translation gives CASSQGGQGAYNEQFF.

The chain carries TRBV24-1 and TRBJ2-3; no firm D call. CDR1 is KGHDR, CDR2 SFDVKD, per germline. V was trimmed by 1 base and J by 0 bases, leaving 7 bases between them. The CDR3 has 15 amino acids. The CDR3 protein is CATSDFTDSTDTQYF. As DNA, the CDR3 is TGTGCCACCAGTGATTTTACCGATAGCACAGATACGCAGTATTTT.

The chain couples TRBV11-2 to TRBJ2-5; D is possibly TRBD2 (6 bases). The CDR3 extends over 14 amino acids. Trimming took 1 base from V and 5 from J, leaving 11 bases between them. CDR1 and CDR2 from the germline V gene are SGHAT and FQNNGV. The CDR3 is CASSLGGRGETQYF. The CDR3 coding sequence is TGTGCCAGCAGCTTAGGGGGTCGGGGGGAGACCCAGTACTTC.

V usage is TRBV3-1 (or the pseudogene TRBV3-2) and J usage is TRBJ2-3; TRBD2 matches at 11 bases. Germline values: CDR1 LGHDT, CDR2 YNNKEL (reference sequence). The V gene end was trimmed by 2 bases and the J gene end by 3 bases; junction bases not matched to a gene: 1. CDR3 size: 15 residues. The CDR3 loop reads CASSQRLAGTDTQYF. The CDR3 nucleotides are TGTGCCAGCAGCCAACGACTAGCGGGAACAGATACGCAGTATTTT.

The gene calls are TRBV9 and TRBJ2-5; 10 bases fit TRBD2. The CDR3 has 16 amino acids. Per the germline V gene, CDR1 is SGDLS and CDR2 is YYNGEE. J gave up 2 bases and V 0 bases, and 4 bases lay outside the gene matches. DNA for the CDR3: TGTGCCAGCAGCGTAGTTGTGACTAGCGGGCAAGAGACCCAGTACTTC. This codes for CASSVVVTSGQETQYF.

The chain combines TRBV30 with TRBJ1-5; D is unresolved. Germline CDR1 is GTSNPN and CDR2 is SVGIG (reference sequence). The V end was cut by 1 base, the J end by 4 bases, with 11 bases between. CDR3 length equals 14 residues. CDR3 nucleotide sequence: TGTGCCTGGAGTGGGGTTTTCAGGAATCAGCCCCAGCATTTT. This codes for CAWSGVFRNQPQHF.

The CDR3 sequence: CAGEGQNQETQYF. The CDR3 nucleotides are TGCGCCGGAGAAGGACAGAACCAAGAGACCCAGTACTTC. V and J are TRBV4-3 and TRBJ2-5, with TRBD1 as a possible D gene (6 bases). V lost 11 bases to trimming and J lost 0 bases, with 13 bases between them. The CDR3 is made up of 13 amino acids. The germline CDR1 and CDR2 sequences are LGHNA and YSLEER.

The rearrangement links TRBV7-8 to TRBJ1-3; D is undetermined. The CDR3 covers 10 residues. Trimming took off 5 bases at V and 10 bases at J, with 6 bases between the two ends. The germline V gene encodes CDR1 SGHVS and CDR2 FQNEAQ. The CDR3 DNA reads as TGTGCCAGCAGCGCTGAGACCATATATTTT. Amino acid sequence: CASSAETIYF.

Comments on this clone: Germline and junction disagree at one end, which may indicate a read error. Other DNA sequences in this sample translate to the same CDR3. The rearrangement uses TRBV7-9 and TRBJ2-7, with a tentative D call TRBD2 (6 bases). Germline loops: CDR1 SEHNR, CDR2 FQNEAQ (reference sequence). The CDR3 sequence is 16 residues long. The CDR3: CASCFEAGPRPYEQYF. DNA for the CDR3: TGTGCCAGCTGCTTTGAGGCGGGGCCCCGACCTTACGAGCAGTACTTC.

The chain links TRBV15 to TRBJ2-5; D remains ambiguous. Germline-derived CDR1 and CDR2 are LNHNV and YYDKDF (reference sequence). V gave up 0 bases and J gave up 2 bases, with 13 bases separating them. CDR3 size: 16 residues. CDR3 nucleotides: TGTGCCACCAGCAGAGATTTGAACTCCCAGCAAGAGACCCAGTACTTC. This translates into CATSRDLNSQQETQYF.

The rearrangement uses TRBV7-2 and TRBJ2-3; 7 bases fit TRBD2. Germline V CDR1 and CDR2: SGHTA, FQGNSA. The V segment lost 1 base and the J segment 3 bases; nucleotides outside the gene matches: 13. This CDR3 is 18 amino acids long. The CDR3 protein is CASSLGVSAGEVTDTQYF. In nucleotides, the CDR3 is TGTGCCAGCAGCTTAGGTGTCTCCGCGGGGGAGGTAACAGATACGCAGTATTTT.

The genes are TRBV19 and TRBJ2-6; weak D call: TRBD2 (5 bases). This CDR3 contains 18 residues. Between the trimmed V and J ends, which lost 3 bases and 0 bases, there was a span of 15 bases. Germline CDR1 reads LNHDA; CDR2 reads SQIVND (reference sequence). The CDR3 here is CASSISRGAGSGANVLTF. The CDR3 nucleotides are TGTGCCAGTAGTATTAGCCGGGGTGCGGGCTCTGGGGCCAACGTCCTGACTTTC.

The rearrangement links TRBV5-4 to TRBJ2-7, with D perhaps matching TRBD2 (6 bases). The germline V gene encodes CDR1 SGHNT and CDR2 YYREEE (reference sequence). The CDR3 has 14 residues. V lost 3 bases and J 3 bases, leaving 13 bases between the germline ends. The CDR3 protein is CASSSGTLLYEQYF. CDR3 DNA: TGTGCCAGCAGCTCCGGGACTCTTCTCTACGAGCAGTACTTC.

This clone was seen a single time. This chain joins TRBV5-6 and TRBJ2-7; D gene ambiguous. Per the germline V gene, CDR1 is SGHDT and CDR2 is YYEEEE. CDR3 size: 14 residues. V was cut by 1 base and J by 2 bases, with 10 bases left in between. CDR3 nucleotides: TGTGCCAGCAGCTTGACGGTACCCCCCTACGAGCAGTACTTC. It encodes CASSLTVPPYEQYF.

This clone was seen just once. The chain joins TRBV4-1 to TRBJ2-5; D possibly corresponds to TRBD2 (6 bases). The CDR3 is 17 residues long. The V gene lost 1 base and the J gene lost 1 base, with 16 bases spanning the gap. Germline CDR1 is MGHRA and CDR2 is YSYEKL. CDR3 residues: CASSQARLGGAQETQYF. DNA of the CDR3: TGCGCCAGCAGCCAAGCTAGGCTTGGCGGGGCCCAAGAGACCCAGTACTTC.

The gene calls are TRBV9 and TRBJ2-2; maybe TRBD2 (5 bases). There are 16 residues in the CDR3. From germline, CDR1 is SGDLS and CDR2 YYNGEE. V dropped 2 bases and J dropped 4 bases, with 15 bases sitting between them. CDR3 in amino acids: CASSVLATATTGELFF. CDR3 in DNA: TGTGCCAGCAGCGTCTTAGCGACTGCGACCACCGGGGAGCTGTTTTTT.

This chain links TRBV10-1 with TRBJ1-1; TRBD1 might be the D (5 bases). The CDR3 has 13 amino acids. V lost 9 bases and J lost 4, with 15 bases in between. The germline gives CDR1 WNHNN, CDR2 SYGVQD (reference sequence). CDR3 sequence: CASGLTGSTEAFF. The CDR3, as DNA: TGCGCCAGTGGTTTAACAGGTTCCACTGAAGCTTTCTTT.

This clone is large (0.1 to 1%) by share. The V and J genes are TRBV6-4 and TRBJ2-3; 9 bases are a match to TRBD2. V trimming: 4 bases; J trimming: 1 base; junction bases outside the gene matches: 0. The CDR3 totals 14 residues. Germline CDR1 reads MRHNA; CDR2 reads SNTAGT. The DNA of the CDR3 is TGTGCCAGCAGTGTAGCGGGAGGCACAGATACGCAGTATTTT. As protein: CASSVAGGTDTQYF.

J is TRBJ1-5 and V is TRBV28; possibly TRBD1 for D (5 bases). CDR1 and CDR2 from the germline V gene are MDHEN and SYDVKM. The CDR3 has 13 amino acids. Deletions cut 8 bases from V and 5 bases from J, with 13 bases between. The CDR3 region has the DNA TGTGCCAGCCACTCAGGGATAGATCAGCCCCAGCATTTT. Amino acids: CASHSGIDQPQHF.